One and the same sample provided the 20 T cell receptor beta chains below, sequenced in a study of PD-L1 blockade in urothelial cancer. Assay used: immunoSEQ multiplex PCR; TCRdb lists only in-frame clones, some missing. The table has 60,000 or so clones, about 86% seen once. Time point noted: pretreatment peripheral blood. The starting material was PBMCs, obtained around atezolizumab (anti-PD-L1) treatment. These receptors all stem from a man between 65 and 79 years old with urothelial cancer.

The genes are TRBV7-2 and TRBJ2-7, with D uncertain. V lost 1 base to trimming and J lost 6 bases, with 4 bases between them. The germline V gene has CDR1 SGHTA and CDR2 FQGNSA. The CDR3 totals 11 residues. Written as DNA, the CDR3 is TGTGCCAGCAGCTTAGGGCCCGAGCAGTACTTC. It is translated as CASSLGPEQYF.

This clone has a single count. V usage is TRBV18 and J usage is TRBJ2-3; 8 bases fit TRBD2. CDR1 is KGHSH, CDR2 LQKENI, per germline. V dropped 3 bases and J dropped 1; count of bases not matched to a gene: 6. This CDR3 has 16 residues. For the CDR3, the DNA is TGTGCCAGCTCACCCCCTGAGCGGGAGCGCACAGATACGCAGTATTTT. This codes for CASSPPERERTDTQYF.

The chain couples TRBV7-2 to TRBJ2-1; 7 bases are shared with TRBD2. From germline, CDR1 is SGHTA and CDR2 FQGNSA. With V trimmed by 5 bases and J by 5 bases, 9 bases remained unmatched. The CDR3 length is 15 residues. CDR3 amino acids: CASSLTRDYHNEQFF. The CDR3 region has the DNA TGTGCCAGCAGCCTGACCCGGGACTACCACAATGAGCAGTTCTTC.

This chain's CDR3 is CASSVDRNYGYTF. The CDR3 nucleotides read TGTGCCAGCAGTGTGGACAGAAACTATGGCTACACCTTC. The V call is TRBV6-5, the J call TRBJ1-2; weak D call: TRBD1 (6 bases). The V end lost 5 bases, the J end lost 2 bases, and 9 bases lay between the germline ends. The CDR3 spans 13 residues. Germline values: CDR1 MNHEY, CDR2 SVGAGI.

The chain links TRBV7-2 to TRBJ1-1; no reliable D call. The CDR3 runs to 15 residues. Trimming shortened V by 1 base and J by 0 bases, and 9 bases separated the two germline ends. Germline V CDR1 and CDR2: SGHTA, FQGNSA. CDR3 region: CASSLGRRMNTEAFF. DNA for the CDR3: TGTGCCAGCAGCTTAGGACGGAGAATGAACACTGAAGCTTTCTTT.

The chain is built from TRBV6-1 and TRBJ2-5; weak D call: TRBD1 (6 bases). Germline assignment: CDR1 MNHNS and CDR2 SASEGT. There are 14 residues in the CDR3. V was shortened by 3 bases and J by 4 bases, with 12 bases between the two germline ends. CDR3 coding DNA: TGTGCCAGCAGTGATACAGGGTTCGGAGAGACCCAGTACTTC. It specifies CASSDTGFGETQYF.

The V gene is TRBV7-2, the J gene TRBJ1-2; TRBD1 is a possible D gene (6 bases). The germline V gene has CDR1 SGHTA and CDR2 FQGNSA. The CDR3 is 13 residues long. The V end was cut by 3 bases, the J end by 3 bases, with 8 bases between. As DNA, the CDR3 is TGTGCCAGCAGCTTCCGACAGGACTATGGCTACACCTTC. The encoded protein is CASSFRQDYGYTF.

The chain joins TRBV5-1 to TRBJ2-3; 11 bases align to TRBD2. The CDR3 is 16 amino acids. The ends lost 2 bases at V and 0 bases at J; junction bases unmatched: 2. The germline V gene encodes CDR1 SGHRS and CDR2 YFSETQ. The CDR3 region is CASSFSGRASTDTQYF. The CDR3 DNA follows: TGCGCCAGCAGCTTTAGCGGGAGGGCTAGCACAGATACGCAGTATTTT.

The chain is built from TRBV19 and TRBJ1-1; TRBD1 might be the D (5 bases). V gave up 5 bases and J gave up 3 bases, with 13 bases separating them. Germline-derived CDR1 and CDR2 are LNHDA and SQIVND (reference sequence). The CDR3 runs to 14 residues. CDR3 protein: CASSPTGGDTEAFF. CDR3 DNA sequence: TGTGCCAGTAGTCCGACGGGGGGGGACACTGAAGCTTTCTTT.

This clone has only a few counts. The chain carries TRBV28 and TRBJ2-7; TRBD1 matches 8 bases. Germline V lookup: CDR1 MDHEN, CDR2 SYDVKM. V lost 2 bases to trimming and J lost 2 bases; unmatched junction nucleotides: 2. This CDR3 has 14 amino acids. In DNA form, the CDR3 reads TGTGCCAGCAGTTTACAGGGGGCCACCTACGAGCAGTACTTC. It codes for CASSLQGATYEQYF.

CDR3: CASSSGRYPYEQYF. As DNA, the CDR3 is TGTGCCAGCAGCTCGGGTCGGTATCCGTACGAGCAGTACTTC. The chain recombines TRBV5-4 with TRBJ2-7; the D is unclear. The V gene lost 3 bases and the J gene lost 4 bases, with 14 bases spanning the gap. The CDR3 has 14 residues. Germline CDR1 SGHNT, CDR2 YYREEE (reference sequence).

Here the CDR3 reads CASSLVGQVNEQYF. CDR3 coding DNA: TGCGCCAGCAGCTTGGTGGGACAGGTCAACGAGCAGTACTTC. This chain connects TRBV5-1 to TRBJ2-7, with 8 positions matching TRBD1. Germline V gene data show CDR1 as SGHRS and CDR2 as YFSETQ. The CDR3 contains 14 residues. V shed 0 bases, J shed 5 bases, and the junction held 4 bases outside the gene matches.

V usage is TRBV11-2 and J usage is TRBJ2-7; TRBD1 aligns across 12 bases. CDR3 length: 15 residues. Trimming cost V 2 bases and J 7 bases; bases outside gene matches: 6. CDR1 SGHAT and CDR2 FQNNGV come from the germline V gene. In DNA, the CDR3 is TGTGCCAGCAGCTTAAGCGGGACAGGGGGCGGTGAGCAGTACTTC. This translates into CASSLSGTGGGEQYF.

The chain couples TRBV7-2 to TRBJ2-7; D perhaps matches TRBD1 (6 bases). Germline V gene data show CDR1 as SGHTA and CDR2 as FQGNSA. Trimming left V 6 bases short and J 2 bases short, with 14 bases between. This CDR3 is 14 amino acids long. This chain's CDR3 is CASSYTQGTYEQYF. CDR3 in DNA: TGTGCCAGCAGTTACACACAGGGAACCTACGAGCAGTACTTC.

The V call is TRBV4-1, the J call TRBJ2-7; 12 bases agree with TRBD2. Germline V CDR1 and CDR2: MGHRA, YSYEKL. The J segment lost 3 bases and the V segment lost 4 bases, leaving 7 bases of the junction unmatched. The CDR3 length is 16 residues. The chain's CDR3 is CASSPGLAGLSYEQYF. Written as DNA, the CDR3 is TGCGCCAGCAGCCCTGGACTAGCGGGACTTAGCTACGAGCAGTACTTC.

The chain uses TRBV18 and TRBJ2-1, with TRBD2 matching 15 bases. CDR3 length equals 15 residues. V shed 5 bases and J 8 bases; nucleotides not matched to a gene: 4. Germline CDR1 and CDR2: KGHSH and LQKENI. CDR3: CASSLGLAGGDEQFF. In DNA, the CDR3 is TGTGCCAGCTCATTGGGACTAGCGGGAGGTGATGAGCAGTTCTTC.

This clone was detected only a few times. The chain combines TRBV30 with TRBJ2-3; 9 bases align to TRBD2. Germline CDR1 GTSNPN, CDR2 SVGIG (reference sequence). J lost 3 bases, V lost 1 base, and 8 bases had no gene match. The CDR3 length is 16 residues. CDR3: CAWSAPTSGNTDTQYF. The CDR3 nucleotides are TGTGCCTGGAGTGCCCCGACTAGCGGTAATACAGATACGCAGTATTTT.

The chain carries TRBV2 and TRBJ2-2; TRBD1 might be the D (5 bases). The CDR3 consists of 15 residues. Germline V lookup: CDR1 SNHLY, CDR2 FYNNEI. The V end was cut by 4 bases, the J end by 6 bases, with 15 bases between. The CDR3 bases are TGTGCCAGCAGTGCTCAAGGGGCGGTCTCCGGGGAGCTGTTTTTT. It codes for CASSAQGAVSGELFF.

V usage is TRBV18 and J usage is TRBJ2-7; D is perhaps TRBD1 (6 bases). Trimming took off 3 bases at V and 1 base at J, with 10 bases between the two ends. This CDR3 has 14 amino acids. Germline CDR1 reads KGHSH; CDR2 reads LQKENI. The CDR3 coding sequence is TGTGCCAGCTCACCCACCGGACAGTCCTACGAGCAGTACTTC. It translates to CASSPTGQSYEQYF. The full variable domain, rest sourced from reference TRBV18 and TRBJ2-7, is NAGVMQNPRHLVRRRGQEARLRCSPMKGHSHVYWYRQLPEEGLKFMVYLQKENIIDESGMPKERFSAEFPKEGPSILRIQQVVRGDSAAYFCASSPTGQSYEQYFGPGTRLTVT.

The CDR3 loop is CATSRDGGSEQFF. The CDR3 region has the DNA TGTGCCACCAGCAGAGACGGCGGCAGTGAGCAGTTCTTC. The gene calls are TRBV15 and TRBJ2-1, with D uncertain. This CDR3 spans 13 amino acids. Trimming shortened V by 0 bases and J by 9 bases, and 9 bases separated the two germline ends. From germline, CDR1 is LNHNV and CDR2 YYDKDF (reference sequence). Using reference TRBV15 and TRBJ2-1 for the parts outside the CDR3, the full variable domain is DAMVIQNPRYQVTQFGKPVTLSCSQTLNHNVMYWYQQKSSQAPKLLFHYYDKDFNNEADTPDNFQSRRPNTSFCFLDIRSPGLGDTAMYLCATSRDGGSEQFFGPGTRLTVL.